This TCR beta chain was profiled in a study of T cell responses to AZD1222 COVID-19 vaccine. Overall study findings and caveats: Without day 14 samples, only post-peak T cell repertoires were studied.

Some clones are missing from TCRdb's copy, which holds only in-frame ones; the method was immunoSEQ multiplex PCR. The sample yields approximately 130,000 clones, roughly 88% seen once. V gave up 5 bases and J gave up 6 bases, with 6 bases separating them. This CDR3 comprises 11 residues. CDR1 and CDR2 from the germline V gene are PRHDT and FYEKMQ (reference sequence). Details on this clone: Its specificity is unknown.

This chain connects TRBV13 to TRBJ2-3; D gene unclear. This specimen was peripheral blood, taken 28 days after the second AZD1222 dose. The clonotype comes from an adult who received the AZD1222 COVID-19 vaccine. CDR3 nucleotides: TGTGCCAGCAGCCCCGGGGATACGCAGTATTTT. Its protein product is CASSPGDTQYF.